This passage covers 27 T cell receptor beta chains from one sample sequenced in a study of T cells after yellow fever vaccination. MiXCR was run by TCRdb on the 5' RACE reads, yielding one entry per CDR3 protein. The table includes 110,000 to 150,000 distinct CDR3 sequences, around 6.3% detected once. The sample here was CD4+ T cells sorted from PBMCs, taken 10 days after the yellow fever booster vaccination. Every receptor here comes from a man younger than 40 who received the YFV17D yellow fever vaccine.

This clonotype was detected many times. The CDR3 DNA sequence: TGTGCCAGCAGTTTTGAAGCATATGGCTACACCTTC. Translating gives CASSFEAYGYTF. The chain has TRBV12-3 or TRBV12-4 and TRBJ1-2, with D uncertain. CDR3 length: 12 amino acids. Trimming removed 3 bases from V and 5 bases from J, with 7 bases in between.

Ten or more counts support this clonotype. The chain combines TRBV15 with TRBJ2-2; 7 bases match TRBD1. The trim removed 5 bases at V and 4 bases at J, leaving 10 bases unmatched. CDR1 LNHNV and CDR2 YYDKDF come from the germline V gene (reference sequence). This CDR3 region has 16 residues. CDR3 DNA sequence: TGTGCCACCAGCGGGTCCCTCAACAGGGGCACCGGGGAGCTGTTTTTT. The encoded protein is CATSGSLNRGTGELFF.

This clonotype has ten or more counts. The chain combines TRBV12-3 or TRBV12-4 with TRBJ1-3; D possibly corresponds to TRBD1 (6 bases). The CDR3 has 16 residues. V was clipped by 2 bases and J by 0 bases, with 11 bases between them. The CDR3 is CASSLTGPLSGNTIYF. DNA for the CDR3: TGTGCCAGCAGTTTAACAGGGCCCCTCTCTGGAAACACCATATATTTT.

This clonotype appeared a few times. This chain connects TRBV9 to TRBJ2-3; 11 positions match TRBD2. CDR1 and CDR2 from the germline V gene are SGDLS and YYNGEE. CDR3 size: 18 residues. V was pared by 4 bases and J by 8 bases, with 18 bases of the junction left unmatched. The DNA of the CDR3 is TGTGCCAGCAGCAATCTAGCGGGAGGTCGCCAGGGCGGGACTACGCAGTATTTT. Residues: CASSNLAGGRQGGTTQYF. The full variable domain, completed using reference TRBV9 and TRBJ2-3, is DSGVTQTPKHLITATGQRVTLRCSPRSGDLSVYWYQQSLDQGLQFLIQYYNGEERAKGNILERFSAQQFPDLHSELNLSSLELGDSALYFCASSNLAGGRQGGTTQYFGPGTRLTVL.

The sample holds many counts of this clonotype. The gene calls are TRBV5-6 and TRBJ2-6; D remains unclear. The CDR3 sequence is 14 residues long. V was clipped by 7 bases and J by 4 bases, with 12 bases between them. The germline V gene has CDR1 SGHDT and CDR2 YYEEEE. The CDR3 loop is CASGNSKGANVLTF. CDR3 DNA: TGTGCCAGCGGTAATTCTAAGGGGGCCAACGTCCTGACTTTC.

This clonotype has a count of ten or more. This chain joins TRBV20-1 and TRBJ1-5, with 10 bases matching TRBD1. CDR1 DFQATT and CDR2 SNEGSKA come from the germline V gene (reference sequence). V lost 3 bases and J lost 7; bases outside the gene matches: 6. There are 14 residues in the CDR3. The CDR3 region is CSASPGTGDQPQHF. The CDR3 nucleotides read TGCAGTGCTAGCCCCGGGACAGGGGACCAGCCCCAGCATTTT.

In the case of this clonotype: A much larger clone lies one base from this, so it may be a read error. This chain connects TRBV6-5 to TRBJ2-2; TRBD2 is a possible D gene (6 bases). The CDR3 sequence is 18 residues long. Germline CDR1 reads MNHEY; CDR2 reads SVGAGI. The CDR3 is CASSYDPLGPSVIGGLFF. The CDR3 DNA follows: TGTGCCAGCAGTTACGACCCGCTTGGTCCCTCCGTAATCGGGGGGCTGTTTTTT.

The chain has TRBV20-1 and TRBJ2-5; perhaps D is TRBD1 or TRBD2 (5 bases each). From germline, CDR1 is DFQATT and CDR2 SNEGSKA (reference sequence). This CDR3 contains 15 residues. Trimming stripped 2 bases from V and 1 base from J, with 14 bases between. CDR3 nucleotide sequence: TGCAGTGCTAGAAACGACCGGGACGTCCAAGAGACCCAGTACTTC. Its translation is CSARNDRDVQETQYF.

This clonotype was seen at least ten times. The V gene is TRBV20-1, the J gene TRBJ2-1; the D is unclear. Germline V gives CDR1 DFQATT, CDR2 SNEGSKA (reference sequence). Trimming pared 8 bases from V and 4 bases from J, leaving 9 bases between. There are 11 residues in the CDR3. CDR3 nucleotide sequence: TGCAGTTGGCGGTTTTACAATGAGCAGTTCTTC. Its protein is CSWRFYNEQFF.

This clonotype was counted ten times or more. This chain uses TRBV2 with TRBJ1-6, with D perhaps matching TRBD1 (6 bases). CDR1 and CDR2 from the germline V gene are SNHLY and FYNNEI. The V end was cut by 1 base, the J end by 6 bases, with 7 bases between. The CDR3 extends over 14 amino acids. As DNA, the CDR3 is TGTGCCAGCAGTGAAGACAGGGTTAATTCACCCCTCCACTTT. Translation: CASSEDRVNSPLHF. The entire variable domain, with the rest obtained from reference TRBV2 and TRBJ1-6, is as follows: EPEVTQTPSHQVTQMGQEVILRCVPISNHLYFYWYRQILGQKVEFLVSFYNNEISEKSEIFDDQFSVERPDGSNFTLKIRSTKLEDSAMYFCASSEDRVNSPLHFGNGTRLTVT.

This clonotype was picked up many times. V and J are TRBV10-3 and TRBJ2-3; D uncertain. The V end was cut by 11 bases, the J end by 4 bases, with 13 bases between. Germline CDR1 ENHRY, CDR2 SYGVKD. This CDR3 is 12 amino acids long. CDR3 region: CAPQSCADTQYF. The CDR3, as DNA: TGTGCCCCCCAATCGTGCGCAGATACGCAGTATTTT.

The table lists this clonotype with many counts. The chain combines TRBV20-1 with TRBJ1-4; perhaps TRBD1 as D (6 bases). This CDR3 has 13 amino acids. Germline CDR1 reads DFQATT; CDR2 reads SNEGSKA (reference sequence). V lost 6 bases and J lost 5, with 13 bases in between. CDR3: CSARGRGNEKLFF. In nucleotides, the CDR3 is TGCAGTGCGCGGGGGAGGGGGAATGAAAAACTGTTTTTT.

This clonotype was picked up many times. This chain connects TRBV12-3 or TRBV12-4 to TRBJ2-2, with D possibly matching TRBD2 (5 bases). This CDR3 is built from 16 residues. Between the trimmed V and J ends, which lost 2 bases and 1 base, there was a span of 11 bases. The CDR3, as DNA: TGTGCCAGCAGTTTATTGCGGGCTAAGAACACCGGGGAGCTGTTTTTT. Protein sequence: CASSLLRAKNTGELFF.

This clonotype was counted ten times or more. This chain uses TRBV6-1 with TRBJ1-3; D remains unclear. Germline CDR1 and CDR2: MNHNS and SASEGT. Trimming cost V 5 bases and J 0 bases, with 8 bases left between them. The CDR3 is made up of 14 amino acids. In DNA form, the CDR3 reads TGTGCCAGCAGTCCCCGGGACTCTGGAAACACCATATATTTT. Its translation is CASSPRDSGNTIYF.

The CDR3 nucleotides read TGTGCCAGCAGTAAGGGGGGACTCTCTGAAGCTTTCTTT. Translating gives CASSKGGLSEAFF. V and J are TRBV7-8 and TRBJ1-1; tentative D call: TRBD1 (6 bases). CDR3 length: 13 residues. Germline lookup yields CDR1 SGHVS and CDR2 FQNEAQ. Trimming took 6 bases from V and 6 from J, leaving 14 bases between them. The whole variable domain, filled in from reference TRBV7-8 and TRBJ1-1, reads GAGVSQSPRYKVAKRGQDVALRCDPISGHVSLFWYQQALGQGPEFLTYFQNEAQLDKSGLPSDRFFAERPEGSVSTLKIQRTQQEDSAVYLCASSKGGLSEAFFGQGTRLTVV.

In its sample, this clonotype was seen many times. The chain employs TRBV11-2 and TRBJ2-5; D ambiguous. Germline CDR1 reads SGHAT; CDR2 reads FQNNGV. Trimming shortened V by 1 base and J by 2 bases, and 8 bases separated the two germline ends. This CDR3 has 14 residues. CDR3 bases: TGTGCCAGCAGCTTAGGACGGATACAAGAGACCCAGTACTTC. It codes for CASSLGRIQETQYF.

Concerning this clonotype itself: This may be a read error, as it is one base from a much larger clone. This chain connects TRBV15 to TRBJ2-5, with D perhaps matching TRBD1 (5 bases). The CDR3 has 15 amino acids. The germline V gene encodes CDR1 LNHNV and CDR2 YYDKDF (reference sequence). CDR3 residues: CASSRMSGKQETQYF. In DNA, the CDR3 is TGTGCCAGCAGCAGGATGTCAGGGAAACAAGAGACCCAGTACTTC.

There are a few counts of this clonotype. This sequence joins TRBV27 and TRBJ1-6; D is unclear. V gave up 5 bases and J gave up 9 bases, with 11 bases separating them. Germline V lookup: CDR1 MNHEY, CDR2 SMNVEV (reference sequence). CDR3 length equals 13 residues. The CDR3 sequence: CASSPTVGSPLHF. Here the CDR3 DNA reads TGTGCCAGCAGTCCGACCGTAGGTTCACCCCTCCACTTT.

CDR3 protein: CASSLVRQAETQYF. The CDR3 region has the DNA TGTGCCAGCAGCTTAGTCCGGCAGGCAGAGACCCAGTACTTC. This sequence joins TRBV11-2 and TRBJ2-5; D remains unclear. The germline V gene has CDR1 SGHAT and CDR2 FQNNGV. This CDR3 is 14 amino acids long. V was trimmed by 1 base and J by 4 bases, leaving 10 bases between them.

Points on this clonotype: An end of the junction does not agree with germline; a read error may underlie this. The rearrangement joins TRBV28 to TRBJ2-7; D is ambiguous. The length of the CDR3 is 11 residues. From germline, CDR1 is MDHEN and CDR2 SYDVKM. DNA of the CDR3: TGTGTCAGCAGTTTATCGTACGAGCAGTACTTC. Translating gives CVSSLSYEQYF.

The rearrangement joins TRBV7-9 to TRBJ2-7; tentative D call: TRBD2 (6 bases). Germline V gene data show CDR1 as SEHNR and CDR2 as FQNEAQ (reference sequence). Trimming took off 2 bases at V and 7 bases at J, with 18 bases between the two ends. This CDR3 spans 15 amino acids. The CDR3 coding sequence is TGTGCCAGCAGCTTACGGCAGGGAGGCCCCGGAGAGCAGTACTTC. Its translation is CASSLRQGGPGEQYF.

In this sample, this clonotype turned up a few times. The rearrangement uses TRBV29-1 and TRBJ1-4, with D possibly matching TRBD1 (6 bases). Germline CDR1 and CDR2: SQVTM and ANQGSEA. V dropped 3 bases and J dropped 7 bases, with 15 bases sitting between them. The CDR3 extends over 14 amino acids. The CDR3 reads CSVEMQGSGEKLFF. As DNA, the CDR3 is TGCAGCGTTGAGATGCAGGGGTCGGGTGAAAAACTGTTTTTT.

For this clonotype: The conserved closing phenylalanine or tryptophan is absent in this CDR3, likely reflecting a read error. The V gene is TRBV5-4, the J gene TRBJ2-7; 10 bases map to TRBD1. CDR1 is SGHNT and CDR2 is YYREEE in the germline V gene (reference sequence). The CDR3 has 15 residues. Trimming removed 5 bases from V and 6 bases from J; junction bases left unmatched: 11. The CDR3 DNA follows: TGTGCCAGCAGTCGCGCCGGGACAGGGGATAGCGAGCAGTACATC. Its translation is CASSRAGTGDSEQYI.

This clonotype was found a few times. As DNA, the CDR3 is TGTGCCAGCAGCCCCCCTAGGGCCGACAAAGTTTCACCCCTCCACTTT. Translating it yields CASSPPRADKVSPLHF. This sequence joins TRBV25-1 and TRBJ1-6; no reliable D call. Trimming stripped 6 bases from V and 9 bases from J, with 21 bases between. Germline CDR1 reads MGHDK; CDR2 reads SYGVNS. The CDR3 is made up of 16 amino acids.

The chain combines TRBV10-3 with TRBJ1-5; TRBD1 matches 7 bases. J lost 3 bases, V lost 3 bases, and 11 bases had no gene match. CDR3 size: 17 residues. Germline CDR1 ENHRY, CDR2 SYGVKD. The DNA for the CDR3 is TGTGCCATCAGTGACCCTCGAGCACAGGGGACCAATCAGCCCCAGCATTTT. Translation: CAISDPRAQGTNQPQHF.

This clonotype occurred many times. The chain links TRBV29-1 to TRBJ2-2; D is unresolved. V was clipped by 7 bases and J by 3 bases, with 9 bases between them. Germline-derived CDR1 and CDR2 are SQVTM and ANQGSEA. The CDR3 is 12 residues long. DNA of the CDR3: TGCAGCGCTGGGTGGGACACCGGGGAGCTGTTTTTT. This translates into CSAGWDTGELFF.

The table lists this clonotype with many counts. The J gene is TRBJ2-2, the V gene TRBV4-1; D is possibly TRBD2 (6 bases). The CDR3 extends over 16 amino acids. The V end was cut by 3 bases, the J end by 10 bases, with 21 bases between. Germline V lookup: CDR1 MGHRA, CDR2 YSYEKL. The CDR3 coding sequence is TGCGCCAGCAGCCAGATCCGGGGGACCTCATCGGTGGAGCTGTTTTTT. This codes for CASSQIRGTSSVELFF.